This T cell receptor beta chain emerged from a study of radiotherapy plus CTLA-4 blockade in lung cancer. Whole-study context: For 15% to 20% of patients, objective responses occurred, and about 33% had disease control.

A remark on this clone: Its target is unknown.

Some clones are missing from TCRdb's copy, which holds only in-frame ones; the method was immunoSEQ multiplex PCR. The table has tens of thousands of clones, around 84% seen once. Between the trimmed V and J ends, which lost 0 bases and 1 base, there was a span of 8 bases. The CDR3 contains 15 residues. The germline V gene has CDR1 LNHNV and CDR2 YYDKDF (reference sequence). With ipilimumab providing CTLA-4 blockade, focal radiation was administered to patients who had chemo-refractory metastatic non-small-cell lung cancer. The study's findings and limits: Response, reportedly, was best predicted by interferon-beta along with early blood T cell clone dynamics. Blood-borne expansion of tumor-derived TCR clones followed radiotherapy plus ipilimumab.

V is TRBV15 and J is TRBJ2-3, with a possible D match to TRBD2 (5 bases). The sample was peripheral blood, taken from a patient treated with radiotherapy plus ipilimumab. The TCR comes from a human donor with non-small cell lung cancer that progressed on radiotherapy plus ipilimumab. As DNA, the CDR3 is TGTGCCACCAGCAGAGAGGCGGGCCGCACAGATACGCAGTATTTT. Translation gives CATSREAGRTDTQYF.